The entry that follows covers one TCR beta chain sequence. The record originates from a study of blood T cell repertoires in COVID-19. Study-wide context: COVID-19 samples from acute and convalescent phases originated in the United States, Italy and Spain. T cells, B-cell-depleted T cells, or PBMCs supplied cDNA or gDNA.

In Cohort 3, a recovered donor had either two negative PCRs, clearance, or symptom resolution. Some clones are missing from TCRdb's copy, which holds only in-frame ones; the method was immunoSEQ multiplex PCR. Of some 330,000 clones listed, 92% are singletons. Losses at the gene ends were 7 bases for V and 2 bases for J; bases not matched to a gene: 7. Looked up from germline, CDR1 is MNHEY and CDR2 is SVGEGT. The CDR3 is made up of 15 amino acids. Sequenced material: PBMCs or T cells enriched from blood (not recorded which). This clonotype was sampled from a woman aged 25 to 45 who had recovered from COVID-19. V usage is TRBV6-2 or TRBV6-3 and J usage is TRBJ2-5; TRBD2 matches at 10 bases. The CDR3 reads CASIPVAGGQETQYF. The CDR3 coding sequence is TGTGCCAGCATCCCCGTAGCGGGGGGACAAGAGACCCAGTACTTC.